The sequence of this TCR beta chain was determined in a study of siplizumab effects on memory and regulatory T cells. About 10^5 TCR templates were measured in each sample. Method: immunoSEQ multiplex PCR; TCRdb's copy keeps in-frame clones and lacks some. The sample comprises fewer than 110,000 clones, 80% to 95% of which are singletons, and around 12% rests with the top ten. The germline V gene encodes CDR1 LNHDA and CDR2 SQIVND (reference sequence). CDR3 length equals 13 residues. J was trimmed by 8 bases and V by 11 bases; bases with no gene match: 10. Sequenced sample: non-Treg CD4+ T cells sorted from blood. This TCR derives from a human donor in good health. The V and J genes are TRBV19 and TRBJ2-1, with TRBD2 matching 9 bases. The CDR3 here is CAVGLAGSDEQFF. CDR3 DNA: TGTGCCGTCGGTCTAGCGGGGTCCGATGAGCAGTTCTTC.